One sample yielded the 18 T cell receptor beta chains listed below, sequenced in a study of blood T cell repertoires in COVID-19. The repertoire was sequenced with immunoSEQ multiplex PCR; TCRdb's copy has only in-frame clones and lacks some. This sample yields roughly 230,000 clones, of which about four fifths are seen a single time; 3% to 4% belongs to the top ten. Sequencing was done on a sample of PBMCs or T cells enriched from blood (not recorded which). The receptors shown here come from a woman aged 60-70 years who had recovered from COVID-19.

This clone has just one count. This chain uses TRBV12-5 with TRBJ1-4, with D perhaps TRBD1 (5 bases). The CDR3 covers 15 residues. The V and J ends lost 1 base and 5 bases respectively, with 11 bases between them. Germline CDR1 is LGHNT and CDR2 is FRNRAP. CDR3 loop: CASGLAAGPNEKLFF. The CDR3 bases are TGTGCTAGTGGTTTGGCAGCAGGGCCAAATGAAAAACTGTTTTTT.

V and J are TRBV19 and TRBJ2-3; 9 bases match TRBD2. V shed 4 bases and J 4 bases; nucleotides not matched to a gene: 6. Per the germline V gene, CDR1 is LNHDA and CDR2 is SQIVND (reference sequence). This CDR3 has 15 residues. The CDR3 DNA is TGTGCCAGTAGTAAGGGACTAGCTGTCGCAGATACGCAGTATTTT. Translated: CASSKGLAVADTQYF. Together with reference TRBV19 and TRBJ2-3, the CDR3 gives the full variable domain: DGGITQSPKYLFRKEGQNVTLSCEQNLNHDAMYWYRQDPGQGLRLIYYSQIVNDFQKGDIAEGYSVSREKKESFPLTVTSAQKNPTAFYLCASSKGLAVADTQYFGPGTRLTVL.

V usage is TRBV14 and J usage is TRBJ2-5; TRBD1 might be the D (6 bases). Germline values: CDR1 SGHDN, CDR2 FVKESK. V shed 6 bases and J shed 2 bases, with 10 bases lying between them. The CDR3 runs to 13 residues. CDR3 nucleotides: TGTGCCAGCAGTCCAGGGGTACAAGAGACCCAGTACTTC. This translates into CASSPGVQETQYF.

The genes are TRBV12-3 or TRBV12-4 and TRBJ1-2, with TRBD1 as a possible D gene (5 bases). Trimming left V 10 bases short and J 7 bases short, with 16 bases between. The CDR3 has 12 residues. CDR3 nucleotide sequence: TGTGCCATCTTCGGGGGGGGTGGTGGCTACACCTTC. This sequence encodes CAIFGGGGGYTF.

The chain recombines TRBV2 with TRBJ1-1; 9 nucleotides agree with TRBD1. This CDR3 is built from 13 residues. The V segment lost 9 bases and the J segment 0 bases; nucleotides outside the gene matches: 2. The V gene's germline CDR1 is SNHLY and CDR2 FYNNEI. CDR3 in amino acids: CARGQGMNTEAFF. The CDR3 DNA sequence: TGTGCCAGGGGACAGGGAATGAACACTGAAGCTTTCTTT.

CDR3 region: CASSPMAGTLEQYF. CDR3 DNA: TGTGCCAGCAGCCCTATGGCGGGGACTCTCGAGCAGTACTTC. The rearrangement joins TRBV11-3 to TRBJ2-7; TRBD2 is a possible D gene (6 bases). This CDR3 comprises 14 residues. Germline V gene lookup returns CDR1 SGHNT and CDR2 YENEEA. V lost 5 bases to trimming and J lost 6 bases, with 17 bases between them.

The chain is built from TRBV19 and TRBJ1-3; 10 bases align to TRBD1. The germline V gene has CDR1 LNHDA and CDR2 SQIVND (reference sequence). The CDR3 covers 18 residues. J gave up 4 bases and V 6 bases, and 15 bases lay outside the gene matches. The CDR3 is CASSAGTGEIGSGNTIYF. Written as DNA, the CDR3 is TGTGCCAGTAGCGCCGGGACAGGGGAAATCGGATCCGGAAACACCATATATTTT.

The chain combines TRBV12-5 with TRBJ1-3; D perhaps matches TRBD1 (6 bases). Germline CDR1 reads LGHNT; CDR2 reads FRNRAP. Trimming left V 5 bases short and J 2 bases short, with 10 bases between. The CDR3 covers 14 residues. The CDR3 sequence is CASGTQGAGNTIYF. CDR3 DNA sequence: TGTGCTAGTGGTACACAGGGAGCTGGAAACACCATATATTTT.

Here the CDR3 DNA reads TGCAGCGTTGGGAAGGCAGGGCGGACTGAAGCTTTCTTT. It codes for CSVGKAGRTEAFF. The chain joins TRBV29-1 to TRBJ1-1, with D perhaps matching TRBD1 (5 bases). Trimming cost V 4 bases and J 5 bases, with 14 bases left between them. The V gene's germline CDR1 is SQVTM and CDR2 ANQGSEA. The CDR3 is made up of 13 amino acids.

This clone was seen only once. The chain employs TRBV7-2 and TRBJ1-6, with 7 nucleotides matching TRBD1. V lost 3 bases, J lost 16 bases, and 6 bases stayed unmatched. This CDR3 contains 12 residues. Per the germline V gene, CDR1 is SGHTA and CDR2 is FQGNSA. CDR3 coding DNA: TGTGCCAGCAGCTTTGACAGGGTCCTTCTCCACTTT. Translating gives CASSFDRVLLHF.

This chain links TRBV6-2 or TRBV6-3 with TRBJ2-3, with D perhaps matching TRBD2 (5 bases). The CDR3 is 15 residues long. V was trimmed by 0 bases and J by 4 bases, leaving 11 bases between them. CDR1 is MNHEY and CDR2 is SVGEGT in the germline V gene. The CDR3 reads CASSYSLAGPDTQYF. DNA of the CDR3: TGTGCCAGCAGTTACTCCCTAGCTGGCCCAGATACGCAGTATTTT.

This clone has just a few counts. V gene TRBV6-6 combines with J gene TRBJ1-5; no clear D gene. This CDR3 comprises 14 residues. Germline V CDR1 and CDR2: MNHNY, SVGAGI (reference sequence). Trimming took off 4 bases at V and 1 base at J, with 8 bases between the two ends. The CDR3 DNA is TGTGCCAGCAGTTCCCGGAGGAGCAATCAGCCCCAGCATTTT. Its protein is CASSSRRSNQPQHF.

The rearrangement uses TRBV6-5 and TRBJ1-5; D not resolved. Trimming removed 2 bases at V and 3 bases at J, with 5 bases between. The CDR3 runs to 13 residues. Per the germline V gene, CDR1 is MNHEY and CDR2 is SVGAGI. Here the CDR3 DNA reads TGTGCCAGCAGTTACCAGGCCAATCAGCCCCAGCATTTT. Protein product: CASSYQANQPQHF.

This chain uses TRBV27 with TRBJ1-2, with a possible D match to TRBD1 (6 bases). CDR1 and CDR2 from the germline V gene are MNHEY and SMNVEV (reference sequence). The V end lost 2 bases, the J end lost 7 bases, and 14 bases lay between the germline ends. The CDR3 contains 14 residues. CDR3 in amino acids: CASSLIQGSSGYTF. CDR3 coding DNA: TGTGCCAGCAGTTTAATACAGGGAAGTAGTGGCTACACCTTC.

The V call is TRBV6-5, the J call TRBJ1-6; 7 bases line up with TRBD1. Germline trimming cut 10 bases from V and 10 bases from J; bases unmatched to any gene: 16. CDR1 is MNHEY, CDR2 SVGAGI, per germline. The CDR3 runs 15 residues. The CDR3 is CATRTTTGSGSPLHF. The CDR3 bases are TGTGCCACCCGAACGACGACAGGGAGTGGGTCACCCCTCCACTTT.

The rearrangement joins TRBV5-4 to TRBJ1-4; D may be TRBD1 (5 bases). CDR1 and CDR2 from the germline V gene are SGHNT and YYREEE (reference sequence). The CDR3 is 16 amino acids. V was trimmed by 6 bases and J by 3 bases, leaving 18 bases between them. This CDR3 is CASTPGPGNPNEKLFF. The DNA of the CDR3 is TGTGCCAGCACCCCGGGCCCAGGGAACCCTAATGAAAAACTGTTTTTT. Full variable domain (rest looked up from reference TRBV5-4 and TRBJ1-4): ETGVTQSPTHLIKTRGQQVTLRCSSQSGHNTVSWYQQALGQGPQFIFQYYREEENGRGNFPPRFSGLQFPNYSSELNVNALELDDSALYLCASTPGPGNPNEKLFFGSGTQLSVL.

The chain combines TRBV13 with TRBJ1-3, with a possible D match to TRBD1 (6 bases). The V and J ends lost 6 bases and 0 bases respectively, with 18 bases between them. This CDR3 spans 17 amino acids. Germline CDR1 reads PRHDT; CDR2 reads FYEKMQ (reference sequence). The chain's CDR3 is CASSGGASRFSGNTIYF. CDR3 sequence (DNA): TGTGCCAGCAGTGGGGGGGCCAGCCGTTTCTCTGGAAACACCATATATTTT.

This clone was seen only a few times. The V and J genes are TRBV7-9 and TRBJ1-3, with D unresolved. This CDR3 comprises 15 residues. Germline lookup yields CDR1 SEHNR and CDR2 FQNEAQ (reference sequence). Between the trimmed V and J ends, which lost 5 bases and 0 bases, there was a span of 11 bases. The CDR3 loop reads CASSPPGVSGNTIYF. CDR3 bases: TGTGCCAGCAGCCCTCCCGGGGTCTCTGGAAACACCATATATTTT.